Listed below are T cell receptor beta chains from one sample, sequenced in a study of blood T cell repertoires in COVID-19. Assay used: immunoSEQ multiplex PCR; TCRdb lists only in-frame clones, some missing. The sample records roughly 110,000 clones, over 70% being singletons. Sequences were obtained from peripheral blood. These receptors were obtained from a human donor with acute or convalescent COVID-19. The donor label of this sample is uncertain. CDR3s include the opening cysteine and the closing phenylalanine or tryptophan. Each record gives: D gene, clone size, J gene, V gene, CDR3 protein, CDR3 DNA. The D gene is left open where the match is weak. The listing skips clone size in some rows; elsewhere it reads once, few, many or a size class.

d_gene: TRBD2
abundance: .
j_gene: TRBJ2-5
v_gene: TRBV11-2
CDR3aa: CASSPGLAQQQETQYF
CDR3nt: TGTGCCAGCAGCCCGGGACTAGCACAACAACAAGAGACCCAGTACTTC

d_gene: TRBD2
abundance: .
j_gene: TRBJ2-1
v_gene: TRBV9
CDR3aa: CASSKDGLADNEQFF
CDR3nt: TGTGCCAGCAGCAAAGACGGACTAGCGGACAATGAGCAGTTCTTC

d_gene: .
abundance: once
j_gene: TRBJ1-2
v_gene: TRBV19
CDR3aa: CASSISGTTNYGYTF
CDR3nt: TGTGCCAGTAGTATATCCGGGACAACTAACTATGGCTACACCTTC

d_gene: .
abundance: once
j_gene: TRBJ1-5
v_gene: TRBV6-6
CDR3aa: CASSSRSRGLNQPQHF
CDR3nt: TGTGCCAGCAGTTCACGCAGCAGGGGTTTGAATCAGCCCCAGCATTTT

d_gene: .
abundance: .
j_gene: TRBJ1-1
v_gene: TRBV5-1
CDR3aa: CASSTGQMNTEAFF
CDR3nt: TGCGCCAGCAGCACAGGACAGATGAACACTGAAGCTTTCTTT

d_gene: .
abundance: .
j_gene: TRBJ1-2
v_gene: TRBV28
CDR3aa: CASTANYGYTF
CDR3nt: TGTGCCAGCACCGCTAACTATGGCTACACCTTC

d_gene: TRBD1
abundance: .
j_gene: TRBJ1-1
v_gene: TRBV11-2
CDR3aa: CASSLAFMGQGGTEAFF
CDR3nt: TGTGCCAGCAGCTTAGCCTTCATGGGACAGGGAGGTACTGAAGCTTTCTTT

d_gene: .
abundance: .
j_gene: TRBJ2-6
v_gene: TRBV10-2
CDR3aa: CASSGAAWGRVTGANVLTF
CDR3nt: TGCGCCAGCAGTGGGGCGGCCTGGGGCCGAGTGACTGGGGCCAACGTCCTGACTTTC

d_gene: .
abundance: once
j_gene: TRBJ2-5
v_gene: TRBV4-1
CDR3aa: CASSRSAGAFQETQYF
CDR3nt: TGCGCCAGCAGCCGAAGCGCAGGGGCTTTCCAAGAGACCCAGTACTTC

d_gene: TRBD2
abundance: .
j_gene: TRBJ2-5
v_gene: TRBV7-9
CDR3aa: CASRAGSETQYF
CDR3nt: TGTGCCAGCAGAGCGGGGTCAGAGACCCAGTACTTC

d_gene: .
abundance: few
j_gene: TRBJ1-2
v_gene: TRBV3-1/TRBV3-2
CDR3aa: CASSPRSSNYGYTF
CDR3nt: TGTGCCAGCAGCCCCAGATCCTCTAACTATGGCTACACCTTC

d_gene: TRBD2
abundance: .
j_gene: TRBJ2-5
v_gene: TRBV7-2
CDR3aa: CASSPGTSRQETQYF
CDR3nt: TGTGCCAGCAGCCCCGGGACTAGCCGACAAGAGACCCAGTACTTC

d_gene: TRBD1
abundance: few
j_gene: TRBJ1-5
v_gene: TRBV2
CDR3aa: CASSEGGQGVQPQHF
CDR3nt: TGTGCCAGCAGTGAAGGAGGACAGGGGGTTCAGCCCCAGCATTTT

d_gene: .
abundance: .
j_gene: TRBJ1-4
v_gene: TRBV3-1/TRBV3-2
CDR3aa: CASSLLFEKLFF
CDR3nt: TGTGCCAGCAGCCTCCTTTTTGAAAAACTGTTTTTT

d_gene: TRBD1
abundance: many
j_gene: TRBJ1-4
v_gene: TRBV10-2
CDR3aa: CASSDGQGTTNEKLFF
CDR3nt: TGCGCCAGCAGTGATGGACAGGGGACAACTAATGAAAAACTGTTTTTT